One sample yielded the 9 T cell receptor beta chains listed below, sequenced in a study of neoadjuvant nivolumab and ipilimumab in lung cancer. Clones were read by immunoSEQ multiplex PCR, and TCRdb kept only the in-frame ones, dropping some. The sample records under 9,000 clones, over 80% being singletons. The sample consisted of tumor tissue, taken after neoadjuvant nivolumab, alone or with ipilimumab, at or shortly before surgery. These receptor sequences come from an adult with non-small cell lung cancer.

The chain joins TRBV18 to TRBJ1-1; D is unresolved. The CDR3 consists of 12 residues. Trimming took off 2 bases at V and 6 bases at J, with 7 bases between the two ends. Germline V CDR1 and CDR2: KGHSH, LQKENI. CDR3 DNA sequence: TGTGCCAGCTCACCAGGGTCTTCTGAAGCTTTCTTT. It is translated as CASSPGSSEAFF.

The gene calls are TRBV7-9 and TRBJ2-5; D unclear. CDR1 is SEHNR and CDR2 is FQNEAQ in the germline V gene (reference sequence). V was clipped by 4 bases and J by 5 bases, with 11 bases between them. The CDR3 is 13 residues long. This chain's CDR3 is CASSSPPRETQYF. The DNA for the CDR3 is TGTGCCAGCAGCTCCCCGCCTAGGGAGACCCAGTACTTC.

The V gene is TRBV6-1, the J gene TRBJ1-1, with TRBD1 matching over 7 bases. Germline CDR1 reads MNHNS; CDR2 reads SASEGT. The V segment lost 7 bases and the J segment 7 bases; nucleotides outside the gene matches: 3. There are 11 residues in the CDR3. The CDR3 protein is CASTWDSEAFF. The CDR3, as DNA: TGTGCCAGCACTTGGGACAGTGAAGCTTTCTTT.

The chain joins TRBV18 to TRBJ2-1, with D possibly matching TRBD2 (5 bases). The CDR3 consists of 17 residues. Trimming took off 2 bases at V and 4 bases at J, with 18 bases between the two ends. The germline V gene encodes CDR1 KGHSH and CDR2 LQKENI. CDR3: CASSPNPSSPLYNEQFF. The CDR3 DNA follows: TGTGCCAGCTCACCAAACCCTAGCTCTCCCCTATACAATGAGCAGTTCTTC.

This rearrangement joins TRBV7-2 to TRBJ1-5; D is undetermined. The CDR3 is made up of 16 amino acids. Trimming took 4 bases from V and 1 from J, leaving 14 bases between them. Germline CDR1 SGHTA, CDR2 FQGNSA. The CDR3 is CASSSPSGLSNQPQHF. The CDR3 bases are TGTGCCAGCAGCTCACCCTCCGGGTTGAGCAATCAGCCCCAGCATTTT. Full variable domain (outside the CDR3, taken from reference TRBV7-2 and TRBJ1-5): GAGVSQSPSNKVTEKGKDVELRCDPISGHTALYWYRQSLGQGLEFLIYFQGNSAPDKSGLPSDRFSAERTGGSVSTLTIQRTQQEDSAVYLCASSSPSGLSNQPQHFGDGTRLSIL.

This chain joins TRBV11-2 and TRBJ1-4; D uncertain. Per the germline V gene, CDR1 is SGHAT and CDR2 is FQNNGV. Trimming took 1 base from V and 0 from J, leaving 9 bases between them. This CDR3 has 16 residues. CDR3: CASSLVPPTTNEKLFF. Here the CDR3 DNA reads TGTGCCAGCAGCTTAGTCCCGCCAACAACTAATGAAAAACTGTTTTTT.

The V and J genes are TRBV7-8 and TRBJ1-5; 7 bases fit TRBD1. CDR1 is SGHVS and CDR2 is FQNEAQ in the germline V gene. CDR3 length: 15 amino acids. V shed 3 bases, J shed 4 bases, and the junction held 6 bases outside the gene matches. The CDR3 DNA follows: TGTGCCAGCAGCTTCAGTGACAGGGCTAATCAGCCCCAGCATTTT. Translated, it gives CASSFSDRANQPQHF.

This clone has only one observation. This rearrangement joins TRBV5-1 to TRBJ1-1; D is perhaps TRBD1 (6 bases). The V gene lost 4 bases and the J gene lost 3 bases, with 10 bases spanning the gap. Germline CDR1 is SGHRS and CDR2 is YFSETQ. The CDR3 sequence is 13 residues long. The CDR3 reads CASSGQIDTEAFF. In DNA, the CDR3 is TGCGCCAGCAGCGGACAGATTGACACTGAAGCTTTCTTT. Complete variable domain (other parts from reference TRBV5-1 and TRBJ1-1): KAGVTQTPRYLIKTRGQQVTLSCSPISGHRSVSWYQQTPGQGLQFLFEYFSETQRNKGNFPGRFSGRQFSNSRSEMNVSTLELGDSALYLCASSGQIDTEAFFGQGTRLTVV.

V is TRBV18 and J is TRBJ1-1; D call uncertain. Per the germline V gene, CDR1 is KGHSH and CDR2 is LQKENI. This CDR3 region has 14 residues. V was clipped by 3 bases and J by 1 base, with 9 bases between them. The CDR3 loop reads CASSPGTENTEAFF. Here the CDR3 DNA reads TGTGCCAGCTCACCGGGCACAGAGAACACTGAAGCTTTCTTT.